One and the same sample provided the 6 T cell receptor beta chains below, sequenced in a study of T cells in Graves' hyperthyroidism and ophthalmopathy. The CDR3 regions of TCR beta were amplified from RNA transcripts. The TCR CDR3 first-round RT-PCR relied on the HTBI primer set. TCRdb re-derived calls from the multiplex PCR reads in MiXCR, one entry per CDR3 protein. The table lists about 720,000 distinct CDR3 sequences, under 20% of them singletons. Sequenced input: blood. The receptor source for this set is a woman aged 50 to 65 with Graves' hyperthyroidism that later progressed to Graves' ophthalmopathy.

CDR3: CAWSLRDSLYNSPLHF. Here the CDR3 DNA reads TGTGCCTGGAGTCTCCGGGACAGCCTCTATAATTCACCCCTCCACTTT. The V gene is TRBV30, the J gene TRBJ1-6, with 7 bases aligning to TRBD1. Germline V lookup: CDR1 GTSNPN, CDR2 SVGIG (reference sequence). The CDR3 extends over 16 amino acids. Trimming cost V 2 bases and J 3 bases; bases outside gene matches: 7.

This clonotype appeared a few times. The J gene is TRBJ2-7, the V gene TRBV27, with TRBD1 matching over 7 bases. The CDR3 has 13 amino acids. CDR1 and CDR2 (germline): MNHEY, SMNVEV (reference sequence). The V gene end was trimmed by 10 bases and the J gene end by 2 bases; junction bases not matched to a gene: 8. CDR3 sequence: CATVGGQPYEQYF. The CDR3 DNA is TGTGCCACCGTTGGGGGACAGCCCTACGAGCAGTACTTC.

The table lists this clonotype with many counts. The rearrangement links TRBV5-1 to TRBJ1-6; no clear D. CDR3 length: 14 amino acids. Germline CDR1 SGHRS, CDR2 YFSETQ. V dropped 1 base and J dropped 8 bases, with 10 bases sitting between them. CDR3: CASSLRDGDSPLHF. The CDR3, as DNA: TGCGCCAGCAGCTTGCGTGACGGTGATTCACCCCTCCACTTT.

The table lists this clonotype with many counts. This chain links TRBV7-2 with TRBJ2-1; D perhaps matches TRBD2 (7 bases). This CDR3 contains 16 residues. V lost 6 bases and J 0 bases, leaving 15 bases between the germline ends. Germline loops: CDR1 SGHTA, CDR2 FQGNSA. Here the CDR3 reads CASRSRGGRSYNEQFF. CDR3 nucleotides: TGTGCCAGCAGATCAAGGGGGGGCCGCTCCTACAATGAGCAGTTCTTC. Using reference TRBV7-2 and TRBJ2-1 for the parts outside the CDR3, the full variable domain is GAGVSQSPSNKVTEKGKDVELRCDPISGHTALYWYRQSLGQGLEFLIYFQGNSAPDKSGLPSDRFSAERTGGSVSTLTIQRTQQEDSAVYLCASRSRGGRSYNEQFFGPGTRLTVL.

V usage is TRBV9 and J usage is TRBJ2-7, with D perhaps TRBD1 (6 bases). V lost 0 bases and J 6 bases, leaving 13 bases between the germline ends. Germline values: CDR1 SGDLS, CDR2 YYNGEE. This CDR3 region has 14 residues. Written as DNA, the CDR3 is TGTGCCAGCAGCGTAGGGGACATAGGGGGCGAGCAGTACTTC. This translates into CASSVGDIGGEQYF.

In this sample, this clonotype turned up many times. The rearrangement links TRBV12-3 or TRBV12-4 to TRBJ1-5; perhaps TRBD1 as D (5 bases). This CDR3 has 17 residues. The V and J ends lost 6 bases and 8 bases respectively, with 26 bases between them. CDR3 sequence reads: CASRQTLQDGGQEPQHF. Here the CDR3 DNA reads TGTGCCAGCAGACAGACACTACAGGACGGCGGGCAAGAGCCCCAGCATTTT.